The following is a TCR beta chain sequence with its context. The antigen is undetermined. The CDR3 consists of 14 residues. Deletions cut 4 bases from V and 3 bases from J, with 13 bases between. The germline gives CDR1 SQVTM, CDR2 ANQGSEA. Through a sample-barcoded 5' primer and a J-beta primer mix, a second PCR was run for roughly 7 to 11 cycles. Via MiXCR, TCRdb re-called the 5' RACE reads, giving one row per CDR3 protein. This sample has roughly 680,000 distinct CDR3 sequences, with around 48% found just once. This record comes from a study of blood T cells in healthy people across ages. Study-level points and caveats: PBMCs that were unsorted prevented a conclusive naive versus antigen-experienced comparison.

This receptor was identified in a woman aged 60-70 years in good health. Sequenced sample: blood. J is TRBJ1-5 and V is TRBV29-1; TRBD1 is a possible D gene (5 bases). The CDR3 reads CSVVVRDPNQPQHF. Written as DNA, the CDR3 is TGCAGCGTTGTGGTAAGGGACCCCAATCAGCCCCAGCATTTT.